This T cell receptor (beta chain) was recorded in a study of cytomegalovirus exposure and HLA in healthy donors. 13 Jbeta primers and 60 Vbeta primers were used for the PCR. Assay used: immunoSEQ multiplex PCR; TCRdb lists only in-frame clones, some missing. The sample consists of around 150,000 clones, around 75% of them appearing once. Germline V gene lookup returns CDR1 SGHRS and CDR2 YFSETQ. The V end lost 4 bases, the J end lost 0 bases, and 10 bases lay between the germline ends. The CDR3 covers 14 residues. The chain recombines TRBV5-1 with TRBJ1-1; D gene ambiguous. Material: PBMCs. This receptor was obtained from a middle-aged man in good health and CMV-seronegative. The CDR3 sequence: CASSAPHMNTEAFF. CDR3 sequence (DNA): TGCGCCAGCAGCGCCCCCCACATGAACACTGAAGCTTTCTTT. Variable domain in full (rest from reference TRBV5-1 and TRBJ1-1): KAGVTQTPRYLIKTRGQQVTLSCSPISGHRSVSWYQQTPGQGLQFLFEYFSETQRNKGNFPGRFSGRQFSNSRSEMNVSTLELGDSALYLCASSAPHMNTEAFFGQGTRLTVV.